These 2 T cell receptor beta chains were all obtained from the same sample, sequenced in a study of T cells after posttransplantation cyclophosphamide. A marrow graft followed busulfan-fludarabine conditioning, with cyclophosphamide on days +3 and +4. TCRdb keeps only in-frame clones here, not all; method: immunoSEQ multiplex PCR. The profile shows roughly 2,000 clones, around 70% of them singletons. The specimen comprised PBMCs, sampled 33 to 35 days after a stem cell transplant with posttransplant cyclophosphamide. The source is a male patient between 45 and 60 years old who received an allogeneic stem cell transplant from a related donor and was CMV-positive. Some T cells may be graft donor cells.

This clone was recorded a few times. The rearrangement uses TRBV6-5 and TRBJ2-1, with a possible D match to TRBD2 (5 bases). V dropped 1 base and J dropped 6 bases, with 13 bases sitting between them. This CDR3 has 15 residues. CDR1 is MNHEY and CDR2 is SVGAGI in the germline V gene. The CDR3 region has the DNA TGTGCCAGCAGTTACTTCGGCCGGACTTTCAATGAGCAGTTCTTC. Protein sequence: CASSYFGRTFNEQFF.

This clone has a handful of counts. The rearrangement links TRBV11-2 to TRBJ2-4, with 9 bases aligning to TRBD1. Germline V gene lookup returns CDR1 SGHAT and CDR2 FQNNGV. Trimming at V came to 8 bases and at J to 8 bases, leaving 7 bases not matched to a gene. The CDR3 is 13 residues long. The CDR3 protein is CASGSGQGDIQYF. The CDR3 DNA is TGTGCCAGCGGCTCGGGACAGGGCGACATTCAGTACTTC.